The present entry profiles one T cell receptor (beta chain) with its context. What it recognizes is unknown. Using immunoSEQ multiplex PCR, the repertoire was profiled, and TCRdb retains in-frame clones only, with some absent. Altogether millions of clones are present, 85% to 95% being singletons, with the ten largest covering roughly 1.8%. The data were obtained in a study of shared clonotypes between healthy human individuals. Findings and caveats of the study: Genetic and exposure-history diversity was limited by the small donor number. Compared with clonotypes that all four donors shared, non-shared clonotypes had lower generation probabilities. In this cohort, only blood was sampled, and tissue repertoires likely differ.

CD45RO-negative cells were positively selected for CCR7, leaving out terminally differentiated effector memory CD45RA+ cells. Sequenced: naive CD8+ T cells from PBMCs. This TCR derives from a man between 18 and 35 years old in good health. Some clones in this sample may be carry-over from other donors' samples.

The CDR3 loop reads CASSERTGIQETQYF. The DNA of the CDR3 is TGTGCCAGCAGTGAACGGACAGGGATCCAAGAGACCCAGTACTTC. The rearrangement joins TRBV2 to TRBJ2-5; 8 positions match TRBD1. Germline CDR1 reads SNHLY; CDR2 reads FYNNEI. The CDR3 is made up of 15 amino acids. The junction had 3 bases not matched to a gene; V was cut back by 2 bases and J by 1 base.